The 14 T cell receptor beta chains listed next were all sequenced from one sample in a study of T-cell memory formation after mild COVID-19. TCRdb redid the calling of the 5' RACE reads with MiXCR, one entry per CDR3 protein. The data hold about 350,000 distinct CDR3 sequences, with 20% to 25% observed a single time. The specimen sequenced was PBMCs or a T cell subset sorted from them (not recorded which). These receptor sequences come from a man younger than 30 who had mild COVID-19 (a few samples of this study predate the infection). Cell type and time point are not known.

Comments on this clonotype: At one end, the junction sequence differs from germline, possibly due to a read error. This chain uses TRBV12-3 or TRBV12-4 with TRBJ1-2; D might be TRBD1 (5 bases). CDR3 size: 13 residues. CDR3 coding DNA: TGTGACAGCAGTTTAGCAGGGAGAAGTGGCTACACCTTC. Its protein product is CDSSLAGRSGYTF.

The J gene is TRBJ2-5, the V gene TRBV6-6; 10 nucleotides agree with TRBD1. CDR1 is MNHNY, CDR2 SVGAGI, per germline (reference sequence). V was pared by 5 bases and J by 5 bases, with 5 bases of the junction left unmatched. The length of the CDR3 is 14 residues. The CDR3 DNA sequence: TGTGCCAGCAGTGGGGACAGGGGTGGGGAGACCCAGTACTTC. This sequence encodes CASSGDRGGETQYF.

This clonotype was observed a handful of times. This rearrangement joins TRBV7-2 to TRBJ2-1; 9 bases line up with TRBD2. The CDR3 has 17 amino acids. J lost 0 bases, V lost 1 base, and 4 bases had no gene match. Germline V gene sequence: CDR1 SGHTA, CDR2 FQGNSA. The CDR3 nucleotides are TGTGCCAGCAGCTTAGTACTAGCGGGCCTCTCCTACAATGAGCAGTTCTTC. Translated: CASSLVLAGLSYNEQFF. The full variable domain, in which reference TRBV7-2 and TRBJ2-1 provide the parts outside the CDR3, is GAGVSQSPSNKVTEKGKDVELRCDPISGHTALYWYRQSLGQGLEFLIYFQGNSAPDKSGLPSDRFSAERTGGSVSTLTIQRTQQEDSAVYLCASSLVLAGLSYNEQFFGPGTRLTVL.

This chain links TRBV4-1 with TRBJ1-1, with D unclear. This CDR3 has 14 residues. V lost 6 bases and J lost 3, with 14 bases in between. Germline CDR1 reads MGHRA; CDR2 reads YSYEKL. The CDR3 here is CASRPDPEDTEAFF. The CDR3, as DNA: TGCGCCAGCAGACCCGACCCTGAAGACACTGAAGCTTTCTTT.

The CDR3 nucleotides are TGCGCCAGCAGCTTGGCGACAGCAACTAATGAAAAACTGTTTTTT. This sequence encodes CASSLATATNEKLFF. The chain carries TRBV5-1 and TRBJ1-4; tentatively, D is TRBD1 (5 bases). The CDR3 runs 15 residues. CDR1 is SGHRS, CDR2 YFSETQ, per germline. Trimming removed 0 bases at V and 0 bases at J, with 6 bases between.

This chain links TRBV28 with TRBJ2-7, with D hard to call. V lost 6 bases to trimming and J lost 7 bases, with 13 bases between them. The CDR3 is 12 residues long. Per the germline V gene, CDR1 is MDHEN and CDR2 is SYDVKM. The CDR3 is CASSTTVREQYV. The CDR3 DNA reads TGTGCCAGCAGCACTACAGTTAGAGAGCAGTACGTC.

This clonotype has only a few counts. The V gene is TRBV4-3, the J gene TRBJ2-2, with D tentatively TRBD2 (6 bases). Trimming took off 1 base at V and 5 bases at J, with 11 bases between the two ends. Per germline, CDR1 LGHNA and CDR2 YSLEER. The CDR3 length is 15 residues. The CDR3 is CASSQAGVRTGELFF. The CDR3 region has the DNA TGCGCCAGCAGCCAAGCGGGGGTGAGGACCGGGGAGCTGTTTTTT.

This clonotype came up a few times. The CDR3, as DNA: TGTGCCAGCAGCGCGGACGGATTGAGCAATCAGCCCCAGCATTTT. This encodes CASSADGLSNQPQHF. The chain employs TRBV6-1 and TRBJ1-5, with no clear D. This CDR3 has 15 amino acids. CDR1 is MNHNS, CDR2 SASEGT, per germline. Trimming shortened V by 6 bases and J by 1 base, and 13 bases separated the two germline ends.

This chain uses TRBV5-1 with TRBJ1-1; D unresolved. Trimming shortened V by 0 bases and J by 4 bases, and 13 bases separated the two germline ends. This CDR3 region has 15 residues. The germline V gene has CDR1 SGHRS and CDR2 YFSETQ. The CDR3 protein is CASSLGDPIFTEAFF. The CDR3 DNA follows: TGCGCCAGCAGCTTGGGTGACCCTATCTTCACTGAAGCTTTCTTT.

This clonotype was seen ten or more times. J is TRBJ1-4 and V is TRBV20-1, with 8 nucleotides matching TRBD1. CDR1 and CDR2 from the germline V gene are DFQATT and SNEGSKA (reference sequence). The V gene end was trimmed by 3 bases and the J gene end by 5 bases; junction bases not matched to a gene: 2. The CDR3 has 13 residues. CDR3 in DNA: TGCAGTGCTAGGCGACAGGGGAATGAAAAACTGTTTTTT. Translated, it gives CSARRQGNEKLFF.

This clonotype has just a few counts. The gene calls are TRBV12-3 or TRBV12-4 and TRBJ1-1; TRBD1 matches 11 bases. This CDR3 is 14 amino acids long. J gave up 5 bases and V 6 bases, and 5 bases lay outside the gene matches. The CDR3 region is CASRTGTGGTEAFF. In DNA, the CDR3 is TGTGCCAGCAGAACCGGGACAGGGGGGACTGAAGCTTTCTTT.

This clonotype has a handful of counts. The chain carries TRBV9 and TRBJ1-2; D remains ambiguous. V shed 4 bases and J shed 7 bases, with 17 bases lying between them. In germline, CDR1 is SGDLS, CDR2 YYNGEE. The CDR3 has 14 amino acids. The CDR3: CASSPRQRTGGYTF. The CDR3 DNA reads TGTGCCAGCAGCCCCCGTCAACGGACGGGTGGCTACACCTTC.

This clonotype was detected only a few times. The rearrangement links TRBV7-6 to TRBJ2-1; tentatively, D is TRBD2 (6 bases). This CDR3 has 14 residues. Germline loops: CDR1 SGHVS, CDR2 FNYEAQ. Trimming pared 8 bases from V and 3 bases from J, leaving 14 bases between. The chain's CDR3 is CASADGGGYNEQFF. Written as DNA, the CDR3 is TGTGCCAGCGCAGACGGGGGAGGCTACAATGAGCAGTTCTTC. The variable domain in full, with the rest retrieved from reference TRBV7-6 and TRBJ2-1, is GAGVSQSPRYKVTKRGQDVALRCDPISGHVSLYWYRQALGQGPEFLTYFNYEAQQDKSGLPNDRFSAERPEGSISTLTIQRTEQRDSAMYRCASADGGGYNEQFFGPGTRLTVL.

This clonotype was seen only a few times. V and J are TRBV11-2 and TRBJ2-1, with D perhaps given as TRBD1 or TRBD2 (5 bases each). The ends were cut back, 5 bases at V and 8 bases at J, with 10 bases in the middle. The CDR3 is made up of 12 amino acids. Germline CDR1 reads SGHAT; CDR2 reads FQNNGV. The CDR3 spells CASSLLGDEQFF. The CDR3 bases are TGTGCCAGCAGCCTCCTGGGGGATGAGCAGTTCTTC.